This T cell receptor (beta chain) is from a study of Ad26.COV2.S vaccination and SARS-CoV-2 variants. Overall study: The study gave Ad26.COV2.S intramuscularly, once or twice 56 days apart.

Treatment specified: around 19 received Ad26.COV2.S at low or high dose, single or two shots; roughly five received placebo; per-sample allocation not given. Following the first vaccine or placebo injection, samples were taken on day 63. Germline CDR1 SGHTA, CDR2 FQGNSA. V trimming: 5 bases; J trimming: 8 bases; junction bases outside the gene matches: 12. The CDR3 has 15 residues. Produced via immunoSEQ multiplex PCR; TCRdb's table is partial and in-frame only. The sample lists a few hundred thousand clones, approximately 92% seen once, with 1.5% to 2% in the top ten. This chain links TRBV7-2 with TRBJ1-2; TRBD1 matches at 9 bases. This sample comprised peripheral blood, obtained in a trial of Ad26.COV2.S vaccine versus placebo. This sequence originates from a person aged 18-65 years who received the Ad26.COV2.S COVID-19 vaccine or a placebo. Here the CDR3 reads CASSADRDRAQGYTF. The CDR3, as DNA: TGTGCCAGCAGCGCCGACCGGGACAGGGCGCAGGGCTACACCTTC. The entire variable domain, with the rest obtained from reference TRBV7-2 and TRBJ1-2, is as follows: GAGVSQSPSNKVTEKGKDVELRCDPISGHTALYWYRQSLGQGLEFLIYFQGNSAPDKSGLPSDRFSAERTGGSVSTLTIQRTQQEDSAVYLCASSADRDRAQGYTFGSGTRLTVV.